The T cell receptor beta chain described here comes from a study of CD8+ T cells in alopecia areata. cDNA prepared by RNA extraction and subsequent reverse transcription served as the template for sequencing. Repertoires were generated with immunoSEQ multiplex PCR, while TCRdb's copy carries only in-frame clones and drops some. In the table there are more than 200,000 clones, around two thirds of which are singletons. Of note for this clone: Within the sample, other DNA sequences also encode this same CDR3.

Sequencing was performed on CD4+ T cells sorted from blood, taken at week 0. The receptor was derived from a human donor with alopecia areata.

The CDR3 nucleotides read TGTGCCAGTAGTATTACAGGTGACACTGAAGCTTTCTTT. Its translation is CASSITGDTEAFF. The rearrangement links TRBV19 to TRBJ1-1; D possibly corresponds to TRBD1 (5 bases). V lost 3 bases and J lost 3, with 8 bases in between. This CDR3 comprises 13 residues. CDR1 LNHDA and CDR2 SQIVND come from the germline V gene (reference sequence).